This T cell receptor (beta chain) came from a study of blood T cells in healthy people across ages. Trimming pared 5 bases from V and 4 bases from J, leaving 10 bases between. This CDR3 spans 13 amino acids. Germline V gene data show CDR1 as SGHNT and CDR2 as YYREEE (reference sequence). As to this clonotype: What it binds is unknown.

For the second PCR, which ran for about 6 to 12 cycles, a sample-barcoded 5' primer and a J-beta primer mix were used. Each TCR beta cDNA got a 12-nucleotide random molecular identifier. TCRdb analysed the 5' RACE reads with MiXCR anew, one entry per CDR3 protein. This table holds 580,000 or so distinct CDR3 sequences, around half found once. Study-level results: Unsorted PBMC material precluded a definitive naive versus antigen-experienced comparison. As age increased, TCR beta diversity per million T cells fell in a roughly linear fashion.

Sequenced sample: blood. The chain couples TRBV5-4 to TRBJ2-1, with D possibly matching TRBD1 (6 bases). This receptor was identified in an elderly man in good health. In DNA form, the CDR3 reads TGTGCCAGCAGGGAAACAGGGTACAATGAGCAGTTCTTC. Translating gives CASRETGYNEQFF. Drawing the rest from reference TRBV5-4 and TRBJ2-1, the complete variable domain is ETGVTQSPTHLIKTRGQQVTLRCSSQSGHNTVSWYQQALGQGPQFIFQYYREEENGRGNFPPRFSGLQFPNYSSELNVNALELDDSALYLCASRETGYNEQFFGPGTRLTVL.